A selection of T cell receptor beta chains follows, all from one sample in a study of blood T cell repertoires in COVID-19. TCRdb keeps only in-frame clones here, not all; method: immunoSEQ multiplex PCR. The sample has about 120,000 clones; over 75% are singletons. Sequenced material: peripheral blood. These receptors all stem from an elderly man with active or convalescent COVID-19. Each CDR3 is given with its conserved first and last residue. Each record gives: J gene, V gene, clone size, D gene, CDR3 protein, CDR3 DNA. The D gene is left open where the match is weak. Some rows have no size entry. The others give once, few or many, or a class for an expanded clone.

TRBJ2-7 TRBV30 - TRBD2 CAWSVGGGSYEQYF TGTGCCTGGAGTGTGGGCGGGGGATCCTACGAGCAGTACTTC
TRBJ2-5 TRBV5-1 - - CASSLRGYQETQYF TGCGCCAGCAGCCTCCGGGGGTACCAAGAGACCCAGTACTTC
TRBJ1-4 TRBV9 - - CASSANEKLFF TGTGCCAGCAGCGCGAATGAAAAACTGTTTTTT
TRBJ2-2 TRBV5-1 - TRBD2 CASSRDGRDTGELFF TGCGCCAGCAGCAGGGACGGGAGGGACACCGGGGAGCTGTTTTTT
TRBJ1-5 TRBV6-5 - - CASSYSNTGGNQPQHF TGTGCCAGCAGTTACTCCAACACGGGTGGGAATCAGCCCCAGCATTTT
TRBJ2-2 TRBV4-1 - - CASSQAVAANTGELFF TGCGCCAGCAGCCAAGCGGTAGCGGCGAACACCGGGGAGCTGTTTTTT
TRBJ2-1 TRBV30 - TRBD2 CAWRKGGSSYNEQFF TGTGCCTGGAGGAAAGGCGGGAGCTCCTACAATGAGCAGTTCTTC
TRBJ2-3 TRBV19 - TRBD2 CASQTSGTDTQYF TGTGCCAGCCAGACTAGCGGGACAGATACGCAGTATTTT
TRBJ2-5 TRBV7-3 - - CASSLERQETQYF TGTGCCAGCAGCTTAGAGCGGCAAGAGACCCAGTACTTC
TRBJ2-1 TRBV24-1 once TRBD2 CATSDLGTSGNNEQFF TGTGCCACCAGTGATTTGGGGACTAGCGGGAACAATGAGCAGTTCTTC
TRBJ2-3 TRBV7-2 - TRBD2 CASSLGLAGGRVSTDTQYF TGTGCCAGCAGCTTAGGGCTAGCGGGGGGCCGTGTAAGCACAGATACGCAGTATTTT
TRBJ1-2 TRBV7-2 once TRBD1 CASSFRQGQNYGYTF TGTGCCAGCAGCTTTAGACAGGGCCAAAACTATGGCTACACCTTC